This paragraph covers one T cell receptor beta chain sequence. The antigen remains undetermined. The J segment lost 1 base and the V segment lost 5 bases, leaving 7 bases of the junction unmatched. The germline gives CDR1 MNHEY, CDR2 SMNVEV (reference sequence). CDR3 length: 15 residues. This cohort consisted of healthy bone marrow donors. This entry is derived from a study of cytomegalovirus exposure and HLA in healthy donors. General study points: Later on, a genetic analysis was performed. It linked a missense variant in DCLRE1C with V- and J-gene trimming of TCR beta. In a later analysis, an Asian-associated ancestry cluster reportedly showed fewer N-insertions than the roughly 690-donor mean. Accurate prediction of HLA-A and HLA-B alleles (for most subjects) was reportedly achieved from TCR beta sequences.

Both 60 Vbeta primers and 13 Jbeta primers went into the PCR. This table comes from immunoSEQ multiplex PCR, and its TCRdb copy is limited to in-frame clones, with some not included. In the table there are 170,000 or so clones, 70% to 80% of which are singletons. The sample taken for sequencing was PBMCs. The rearrangement joins TRBV27 to TRBJ1-1; TRBD1 aligns across 7 bases. This receptor was identified in a woman aged 25-40 years in good health and CMV-seropositive. The CDR3 region has the DNA TGTGCCAGCAGTGGACGACAGGGTTGGAACACTGAAGCTTTCTTT. Translation: CASSGRQGWNTEAFF.